The 25 T cell receptor beta chains reported below all come from one sample, sequenced in a study of shared clonotypes between healthy human individuals (dated by TCRdb to about 2020). The library was made by the immunoSEQ multiplex PCR assay. This is the immuneACCESS table as TCRdb keeps it, with only in-frame sequences that have V and J called. A part of the clones is gone; compared with another copy, unresolved V genes explain less than half, and the rest is unexplained. Present in this sample are roughly 650,000 clones, 95% to 98% of which were seen just once. The ten largest make up 0.045% to 0.06% of the sample. Material for sequencing was naive CD4+ T cells sorted from blood. The cell subset or site label, as the study defines it: CD45RA+ positively selected. The receptors come from a woman aged 30 to 39 in good health.

The sample holds one count of this clone. V gene TRBV4-1 combines with J gene TRBJ1-6, with a possible D match to TRBD1 (5 bases). This CDR3 has 16 amino acids. CDR1 and CDR2 (germline): MGHRA, YSYEKL. V was cut by 5 bases and J by 6 bases, with 17 bases left in between. CDR3 sequence reads: CASSYPARGTNSPLHF. Here the CDR3 DNA reads TGCGCCAGCAGCTATCCTGCTCGGGGCACTAATTCACCCCTCCACTTT.

The chain links TRBV7-9 to TRBJ2-7, with D maybe TRBD2 (6 bases). Germline V gene sequence: CDR1 SEHNR, CDR2 FQNEAQ (reference sequence). The CDR3 is 12 amino acids. V lost 5 bases and J lost 7, with 12 bases in between. This CDR3 is CASSRLAEEQYF. Here the CDR3 DNA reads TGTGCCAGCAGCCGTTTAGCGGAGGAGCAGTACTTC.

The rearrangement links TRBV29-1 to TRBJ1-2, with a weak D call TRBD1 (6 bases). The CDR3 has 14 residues. Germline V lookup: CDR1 SQVTM, CDR2 ANQGSEA. Between the trimmed V and J ends, which lost 4 bases and 3 bases, there was a span of 15 bases. CDR3 sequence: CSVAVGAGDYGYTF. For the CDR3, the DNA is TGCAGCGTTGCTGTAGGGGCAGGGGACTATGGCTACACCTTC. The complete variable domain, with remaining parts taken from reference TRBV29-1 and TRBJ1-2, reads SAVISQKPSRDICQRGTSLTIQCQVDSQVTMMFWYRQQPGQSLTLIATANQGSEATYESGFVIDKFPISRPNLTFSTLTVSNMSPEDSSIYLCSVAVGAGDYGYTFGSGTRLTVV.

The gene calls are TRBV4-2 and TRBJ1-1; D unclear. Trimming stripped 3 bases from V and 3 bases from J, with 20 bases between. CDR1 is LGHNA and CDR2 is YNFKEQ in the germline V gene. This CDR3 contains 17 residues. The CDR3 DNA sequence: TGTGCCAGCAGCCATCGATCTTTTGCAGGCTCAGACACTGAAGCTTTCTTT. Translation gives CASSHRSFAGSDTEAFF.

In its sample, this clone was seen once. CDR3 coding DNA: TGTGCCAGCAGTGCATGGTTGGCCGGGGAGCTGTTTTTT. This translates into CASSAWLAGELFF. V is TRBV25-1 and J is TRBJ2-2; no definite D call. CDR3 length: 13 amino acids. Trimming left V 4 bases short and J 6 bases short, with 9 bases between. Germline CDR1 and CDR2: MGHDK and SYGVNS.

This chain links TRBV18 with TRBJ1-5; 8 positions match TRBD1. The CDR3 contains 15 residues. The trim removed 2 bases at V and 9 bases at J, leaving 9 bases unmatched. CDR1 is KGHSH, CDR2 LQKENI, per germline. CDR3 DNA sequence: TGTGCCAGCTCACCAAGGGCGGACAGGGTGGTGCCCCAGCATTTT. Residues: CASSPRADRVVPQHF.

The rearrangement links TRBV5-4 to TRBJ2-1; the D is unclear. Per the germline V gene, CDR1 is SGHNT and CDR2 is YYREEE (reference sequence). This CDR3 has 11 residues. Between the trimmed V and J ends, which lost 0 bases and 9 bases, there was a span of 4 bases. CDR3 residues: CASSLGGEQFF. For the CDR3, the DNA is TGTGCCAGCAGCTTGGGTGGTGAGCAGTTCTTC.

The chain joins TRBV7-9 to TRBJ2-1; 9 positions agree with TRBD2. This CDR3 region has 15 residues. V dropped 2 bases and J dropped 2; count of bases not matched to a gene: 1. Germline V gene lookup returns CDR1 SEHNR and CDR2 FQNEAQ (reference sequence). The chain's CDR3 is CASSLSSGAYNEQFF. Here the CDR3 DNA reads TGTGCCAGCAGCTTATCTAGCGGGGCCTACAATGAGCAGTTCTTC.

The V and J genes are TRBV29-1 and TRBJ2-5; D assignment may be TRBD1 or TRBD2 (5 bases each). V was trimmed by 4 bases and J by 5 bases, leaving 14 bases between them. The CDR3 totals 13 residues. The V gene's germline CDR1 is SQVTM and CDR2 ANQGSEA. The CDR3 loop is CSVGTGAGETQYF. Here the CDR3 DNA reads TGCAGCGTTGGAACCGGGGCCGGGGAGACCCAGTACTTC.

The chain combines TRBV27 with TRBJ2-7, with D perhaps TRBD1 (5 bases). Trimming cost V 4 bases and J 6 bases, with 25 bases left between them. CDR1 is MNHEY and CDR2 is SMNVEV in the germline V gene (reference sequence). This CDR3 comprises 17 residues. This CDR3 is CASSSPPFSGIFTEQYF. The CDR3 DNA reads as TGTGCCAGCAGTTCGCCCCCCTTTTCAGGGATTTTTACCGAGCAGTACTTC.

The chain recombines TRBV4-1 with TRBJ1-1, with no clear D. The CDR3 length is 13 residues. Germline V lookup: CDR1 MGHRA, CDR2 YSYEKL. Trimming took off 3 bases at V and 1 base at J, with 6 bases between the two ends. CDR3 coding DNA: TGCGCCAGCAGCCATGGCGGGAACACTGAAGCTTTCTTT. Its translation is CASSHGGNTEAFF.

This clone occurred once. This chain joins TRBV18 and TRBJ2-6, with a tentative D call TRBD2 (6 bases). Germline assignment: CDR1 KGHSH and CDR2 LQKENI. The CDR3 length is 16 residues. Between the trimmed V and J ends, which lost 6 bases and 1 base, there was a span of 13 bases. CDR3 sequence: CASSRGSPSGANVLTF. CDR3 DNA: TGTGCCAGCTCGCGGGGCTCACCATCTGGGGCCAACGTCCTGACTTTC.

The chain combines TRBV11-2 with TRBJ2-3; possibly TRBD2 for D (6 bases). The V end lost 1 base, the J end lost 2 bases, and 13 bases lay between the germline ends. The length of the CDR3 is 16 residues. Germline V gene lookup returns CDR1 SGHAT and CDR2 FQNNGV. DNA for the CDR3: TGTGCCAGCAGCTTAGGGACCGGGACTCCCACAGATACGCAGTATTTT. Translated, it gives CASSLGTGTPTDTQYF.

The rearrangement links TRBV10-1 to TRBJ2-1, with D tentatively TRBD1 (6 bases). V lost 8 bases, J lost 7 bases, and 18 bases lay in between. This CDR3 is 14 amino acids long. CDR1 is WNHNN and CDR2 is SYGVQD in the germline V gene (reference sequence). The CDR3 region is CASSWDGQSNEQFF. The CDR3 DNA is TGCGCCAGCTCCTGGGACGGACAGTCGAATGAGCAGTTCTTC.

This chain joins TRBV7-9 and TRBJ2-1; TRBD1 might be the D (5 bases). The CDR3 has 16 residues. V lost 4 bases to trimming and J lost 0 bases, with 13 bases between them. The germline CDR1 and CDR2 sequences are SEHNR and FQNEAQ (reference sequence). CDR3 in amino acids: CASSSRVRSSYNEQFF. The CDR3, as DNA: TGTGCCAGCAGCTCCAGGGTTCGGAGCTCCTACAATGAGCAGTTCTTC.

The chain couples TRBV2 to TRBJ2-7; the match to TRBD2 covers 10 bases. The CDR3 totals 15 residues. Germline CDR1 is SNHLY and CDR2 is FYNNEI. J gave up 4 bases and V 5 bases, and 8 bases lay outside the gene matches. CDR3 nucleotide sequence: TGTGCCAGCAGTTACTTCGCAGCGGGAGGGTACGAGCAGTACTTC. Its translation is CASSYFAAGGYEQYF.

The V and J genes are TRBV11-2 and TRBJ1-6; D gene unclear. The ends were cut back, 5 bases at V and 4 bases at J, with 15 bases in the middle. The CDR3 runs to 16 residues. The germline CDR1 and CDR2 sequences are SGHAT and FQNNGV. CDR3 sequence reads: CASSPKPGIYNSPLHF. The CDR3 DNA reads as TGTGCCAGCAGCCCTAAGCCGGGAATTTATAATTCACCCCTCCACTTT.

This chain links TRBV19 with TRBJ1-2, with 8 bases that match TRBD1. This CDR3 comprises 18 residues. Germline V gene data show CDR1 as LNHDA and CDR2 as SQIVND (reference sequence). Trimming cost V 8 bases and J 6 bases; bases outside gene matches: 23. The CDR3 bases are TGTGCCAGTGCCACCCAGGCCGAGAATCAGGGGGCGCGGAATGGCTACACCTTC. Translated, it gives CASATQAENQGARNGYTF.

The chain employs TRBV28 and TRBJ2-3; 7 bases map to TRBD2. This CDR3 is 15 amino acids long. Germline V lookup: CDR1 MDHEN, CDR2 SYDVKM. V shed 2 bases, J shed 2 bases, and the junction held 4 bases outside the gene matches. The CDR3 is CASSLRGSATDTQYF. As DNA, the CDR3 is TGTGCCAGCAGTTTACGCGGGAGCGCCACAGATACGCAGTATTTT.

The chain employs TRBV2 and TRBJ2-1; 10 bases are a match to TRBD2. Trimming took 3 bases from V and 10 from J; bases not matched to a gene: 15. This CDR3 has 17 residues. The germline V gene encodes CDR1 SNHLY and CDR2 FYNNEI. CDR3: CASSDGLLAGRGGEQFF. The CDR3 DNA reads TGTGCCAGCAGTGATGGTCTACTAGCGGGAAGAGGTGGGGAGCAGTTCTTC.

Concerning this clone itself: A junction boundary mismatches the germline segment, possibly from a read error. This chain joins TRBV4-1 and TRBJ2-7; D perhaps matches TRBD2 (6 bases). Germline V gene sequence: CDR1 MGHRA, CDR2 YSYEKL. This CDR3 comprises 19 residues. CDR3 in amino acids: CASSQDPAPSVPSSYEQCF. The CDR3, as DNA: TGCGCCAGCAGCCAAGATCCTGCGCCTAGCGTACCGAGCTCCTACGAGCAGTGCTTC.

CDR3 sequence (DNA): TGTGCCAGTAGCCTCGGACTAGCGGTACGAGAGACCCAGTACTTC. Translation: CASSLGLAVRETQYF. This chain links TRBV19 with TRBJ2-5; TRBD2 matches 10 bases. This CDR3 comprises 15 residues. V trimming: 6 bases; J trimming: 4 bases; junction bases outside the gene matches: 8. From germline, CDR1 is LNHDA and CDR2 SQIVND (reference sequence). The complete variable domain, with remaining parts taken from reference TRBV19 and TRBJ2-5, reads DGGITQSPKYLFRKEGQNVTLSCEQNLNHDAMYWYRQDPGQGLRLIYYSQIVNDFQKGDIAEGYSVSREKKESFPLTVTSAQKNPTAFYLCASSLGLAVRETQYFGPGTRLLVL.

The J gene is TRBJ1-3, the V gene TRBV19, with D unresolved. The CDR3 extends over 15 amino acids. Germline CDR1 reads LNHDA; CDR2 reads SQIVND (reference sequence). The germline V and J ends were trimmed by 3 bases and 0 bases, with 9 bases remaining between them. The chain's CDR3 is CASSMSGFSGNTIYF. The DNA of the CDR3 is TGTGCCAGTAGTATGAGTGGTTTCTCTGGAAACACCATATATTTT.

The genes are TRBV15 and TRBJ2-7; no clear D gene. Germline V gives CDR1 LNHNV, CDR2 YYDKDF (reference sequence). V lost 0 bases to trimming and J lost 7 bases, with 10 bases between them. This CDR3 comprises 13 residues. CDR3 residues: CATSRDPAREQYF. The CDR3 DNA reads as TGTGCCACCAGCAGAGATCCGGCTCGAGAGCAGTACTTC.

This rearrangement joins TRBV28 to TRBJ1-5; unclear D gene. Per the germline V gene, CDR1 is MDHEN and CDR2 is SYDVKM. The CDR3 runs to 14 residues. V dropped 5 bases and J dropped 7 bases, with 15 bases sitting between them. This CDR3 reads CASSTTIFGQPQHF. The CDR3 DNA sequence: TGTGCCAGCAGTACGACAATCTTCGGGCAGCCCCAGCATTTT.